This paragraph covers one T cell receptor (beta chain) sequence. The data originate from a study of technical replicates of blood from a handful of donors. Produced via immunoSEQ multiplex PCR; TCRdb's table is partial and in-frame only. The data hold approximately 87,000 clones, with more than 90% observed a single time. CDR1 and CDR2 from the germline V gene are SGHAT and FQNNGV. V lost 1 base and J lost 7; bases outside the gene matches: 1. The CDR3 is 13 amino acids. Sequencing used T cells isolated from PBMCs. This TCR was sampled from a human donor in good health. Some clones in this sample may be carry-over from other donors' samples. This chain links TRBV11-2 with TRBJ2-1; 7 bases match TRBD2. CDR3 region: CASSLGGGNEQFF. The CDR3 DNA sequence: TGTGCCAGCAGCTTAGGGGGGGGGAATGAGCAGTTCTTC.